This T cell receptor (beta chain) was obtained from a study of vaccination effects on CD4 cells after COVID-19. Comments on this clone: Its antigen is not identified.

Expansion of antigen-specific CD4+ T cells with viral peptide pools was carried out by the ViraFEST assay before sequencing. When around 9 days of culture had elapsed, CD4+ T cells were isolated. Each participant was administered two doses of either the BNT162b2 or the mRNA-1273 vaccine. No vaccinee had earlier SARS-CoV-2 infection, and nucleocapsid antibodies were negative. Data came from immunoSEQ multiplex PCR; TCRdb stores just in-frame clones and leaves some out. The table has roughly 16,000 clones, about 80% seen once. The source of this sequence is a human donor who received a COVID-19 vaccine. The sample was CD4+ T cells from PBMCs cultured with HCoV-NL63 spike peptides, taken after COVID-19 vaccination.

The chain's CDR3 is CASSLGRTGETQYF. CDR3 sequence (DNA): TGCGCCAGCAGCTTGGGAAGGACAGGGGAGACCCAGTACTTC. J is TRBJ2-5 and V is TRBV5-1; the match to TRBD1 covers 8 bases. V was pared by 0 bases and J by 5 bases, with 3 bases of the junction left unmatched. Germline CDR1 reads SGHRS; CDR2 reads YFSETQ. CDR3 length: 14 residues.